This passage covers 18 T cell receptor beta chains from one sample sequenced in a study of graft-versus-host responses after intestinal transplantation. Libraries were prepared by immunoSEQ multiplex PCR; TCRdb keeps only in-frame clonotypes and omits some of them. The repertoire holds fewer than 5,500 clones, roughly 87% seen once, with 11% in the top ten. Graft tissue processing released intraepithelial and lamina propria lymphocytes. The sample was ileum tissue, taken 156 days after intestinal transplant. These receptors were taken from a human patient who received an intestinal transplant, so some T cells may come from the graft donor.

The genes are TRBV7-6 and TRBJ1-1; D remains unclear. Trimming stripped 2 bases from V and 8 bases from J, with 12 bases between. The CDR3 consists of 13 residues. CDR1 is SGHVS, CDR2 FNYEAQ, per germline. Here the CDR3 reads CASSLTSSREAFF. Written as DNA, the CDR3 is TGTGCCAGCAGCTTAACAAGTTCGAGGGAAGCTTTCTTT.

The CDR3 sequence: CASSVGQGGGYEQYF. CDR3 coding DNA: TGTGCCAGCAGCGTGGGACAGGGGGGCGGGTACGAGCAGTACTTC. V usage is TRBV28 and J usage is TRBJ2-7; 11 bases map to TRBD1. The CDR3 sequence is 15 residues long. Germline-derived CDR1 and CDR2 are MDHEN and SYDVKM. V was clipped by 6 bases and J by 4 bases; unmatched bases: 8.

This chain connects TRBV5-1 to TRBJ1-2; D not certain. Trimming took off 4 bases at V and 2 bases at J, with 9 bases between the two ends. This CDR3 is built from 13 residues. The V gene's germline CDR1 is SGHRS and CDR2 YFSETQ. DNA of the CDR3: TGCGCCAGCAGCCCCTCGGGGAACTATGGCTACACCTTC. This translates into CASSPSGNYGYTF.

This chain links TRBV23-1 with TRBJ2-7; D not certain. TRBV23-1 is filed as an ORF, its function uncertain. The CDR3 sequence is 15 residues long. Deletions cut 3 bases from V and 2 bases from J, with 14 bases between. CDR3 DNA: TGCGCCAGCAGTCAGCGCGAGGTTGAGCCCTACGAGCAGTACTTC. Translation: CASSQREVEPYEQYF.

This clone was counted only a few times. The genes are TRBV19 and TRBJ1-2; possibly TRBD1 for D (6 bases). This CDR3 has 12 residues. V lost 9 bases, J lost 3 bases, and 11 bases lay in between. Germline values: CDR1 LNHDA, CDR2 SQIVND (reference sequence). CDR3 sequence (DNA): TGTGCCAGCCAAGGGGGGGACTATGGCTACACCTTC. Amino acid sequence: CASQGGDYGYTF.

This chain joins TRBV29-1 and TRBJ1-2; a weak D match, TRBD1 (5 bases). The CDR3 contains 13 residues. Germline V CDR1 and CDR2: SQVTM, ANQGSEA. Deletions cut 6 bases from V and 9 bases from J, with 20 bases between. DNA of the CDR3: TGCAGCGTGGGGGTTAATGGGCCACTGAGCTACACCTTC. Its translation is CSVGVNGPLSYTF.

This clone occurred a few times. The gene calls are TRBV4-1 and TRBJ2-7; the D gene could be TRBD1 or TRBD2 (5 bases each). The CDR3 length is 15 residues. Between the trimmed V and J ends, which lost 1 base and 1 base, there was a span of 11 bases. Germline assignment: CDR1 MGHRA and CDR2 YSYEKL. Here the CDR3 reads CASSQVGTDSYEQYF. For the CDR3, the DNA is TGCGCCAGCAGCCAAGTCGGGACGGATTCCTACGAGCAGTACTTC.

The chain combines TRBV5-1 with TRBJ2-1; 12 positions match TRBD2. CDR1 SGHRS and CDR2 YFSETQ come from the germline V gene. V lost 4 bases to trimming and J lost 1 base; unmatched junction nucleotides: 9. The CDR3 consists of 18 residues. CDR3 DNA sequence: TGCGCCAGCAGCACACAAAGGACTAGCGGGACTTCCTACAATGAGCAGTTCTTC. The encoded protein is CASSTQRTSGTSYNEQFF. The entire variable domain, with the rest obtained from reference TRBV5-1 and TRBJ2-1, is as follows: KAGVTQTPRYLIKTRGQQVTLSCSPISGHRSVSWYQQTPGQGLQFLFEYFSETQRNKGNFPGRFSGRQFSNSRSEMNVSTLELGDSALYLCASSTQRTSGTSYNEQFFGPGTRLTVL.

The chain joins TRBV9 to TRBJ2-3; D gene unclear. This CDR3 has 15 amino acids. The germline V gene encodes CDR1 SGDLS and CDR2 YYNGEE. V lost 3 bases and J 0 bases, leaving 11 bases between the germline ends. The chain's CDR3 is CASSALQPSTDTQYF. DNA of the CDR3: TGTGCCAGCAGCGCCTTACAACCGAGCACAGATACGCAGTATTTT.

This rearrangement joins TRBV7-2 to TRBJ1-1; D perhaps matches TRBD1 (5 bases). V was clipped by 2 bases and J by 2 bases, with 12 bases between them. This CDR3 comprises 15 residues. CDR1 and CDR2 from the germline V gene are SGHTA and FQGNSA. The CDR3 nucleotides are TGTGCCAGCAGCTTAAACGCAGGGCTAAACACTGAAGCTTTCTTT. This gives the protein CASSLNAGLNTEAFF.

As DNA, the CDR3 is TGTGCCAGCAGCTTAGGTAGCGGGGGCCCTCAAGAGACCCAGTACTTC. This sequence encodes CASSLGSGGPQETQYF. This rearrangement joins TRBV11-3 to TRBJ2-5, with 9 bases aligning to TRBD2. Losses at the gene ends were 1 base for V and 2 bases for J; bases not matched to a gene: 5. CDR1 and CDR2 (germline): SGHNT, YENEEA. This CDR3 comprises 16 residues.

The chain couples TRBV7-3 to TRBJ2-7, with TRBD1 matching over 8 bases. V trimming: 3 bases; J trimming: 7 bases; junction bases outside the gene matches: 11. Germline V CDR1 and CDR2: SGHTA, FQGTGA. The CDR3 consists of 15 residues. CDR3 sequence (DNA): TGTGCCAGCAGCTTGCTGGCAGGGGGCGCGGGGGAGCAGTACTTC. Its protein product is CASSLLAGGAGEQYF.

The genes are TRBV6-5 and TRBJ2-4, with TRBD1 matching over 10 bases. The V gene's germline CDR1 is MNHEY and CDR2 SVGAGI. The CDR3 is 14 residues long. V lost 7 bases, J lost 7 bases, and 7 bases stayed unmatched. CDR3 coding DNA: TGTGCCAGCACCCCGGGACAGGGGAATAACATTCAGTACTTC. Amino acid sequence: CASTPGQGNNIQYF.

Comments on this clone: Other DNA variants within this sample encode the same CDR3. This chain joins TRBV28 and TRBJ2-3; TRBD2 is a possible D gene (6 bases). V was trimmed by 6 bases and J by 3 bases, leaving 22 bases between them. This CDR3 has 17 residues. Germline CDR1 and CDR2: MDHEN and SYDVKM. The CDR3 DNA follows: TGTGCCAGCAGCCCCGCCTATGGTGGGAGGCGGACAGATACGCAGTATTTT. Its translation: CASSPAYGGRRTDTQYF.

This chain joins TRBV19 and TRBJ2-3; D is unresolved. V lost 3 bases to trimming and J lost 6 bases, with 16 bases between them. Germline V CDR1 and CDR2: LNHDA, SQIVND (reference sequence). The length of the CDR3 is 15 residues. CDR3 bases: TGTGCCAGTAGTATCCGCTCGGGCTCCGCGGATACGCAGTATTTT. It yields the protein CASSIRSGSADTQYF.

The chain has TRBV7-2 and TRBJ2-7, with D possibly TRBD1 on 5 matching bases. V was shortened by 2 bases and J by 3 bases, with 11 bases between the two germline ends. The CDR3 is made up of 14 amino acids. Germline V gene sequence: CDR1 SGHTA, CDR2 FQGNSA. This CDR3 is CASSLIQGGYEQYF. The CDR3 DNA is TGTGCCAGCAGCTTAATCCAGGGTGGCTACGAGCAGTACTTC.

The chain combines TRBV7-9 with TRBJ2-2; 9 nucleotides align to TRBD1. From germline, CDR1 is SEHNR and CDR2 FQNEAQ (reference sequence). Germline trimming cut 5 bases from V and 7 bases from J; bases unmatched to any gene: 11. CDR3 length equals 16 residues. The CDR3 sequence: CASSGRTGAQGGELFF. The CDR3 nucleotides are TGTGCCAGCAGCGGACGGACAGGGGCCCAAGGCGGGGAGCTGTTTTTT. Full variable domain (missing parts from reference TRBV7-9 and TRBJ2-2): DTGVSQNPRHKITKRGQNVTFRCDPISEHNRLYWYRQTLGQGPEFLTYFQNEAQLEKSRLLSDRFSAERPKGSFSTLEIQRTEQGDSAMYLCASSGRTGAQGGELFFGEGSRLTVL.

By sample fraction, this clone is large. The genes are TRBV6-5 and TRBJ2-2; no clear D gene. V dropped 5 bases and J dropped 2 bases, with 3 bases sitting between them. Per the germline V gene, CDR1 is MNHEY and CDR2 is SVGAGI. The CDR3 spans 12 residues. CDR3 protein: CASSPNTGELFF. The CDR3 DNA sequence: TGTGCCAGCAGTCCTAACACCGGGGAGCTGTTTTTT.